The present entry profiles one T cell receptor beta chain with its context. Its antigen is still unknown. Trimming cost V 3 bases and J 5 bases, with 14 bases left between them. This CDR3 is 15 amino acids long. The record originates from a study of T-cell memory formation after mild COVID-19. 5'RACE with constant-segment primers yielded barcoded, UMI-tagged TCR alpha and TCR beta cDNA libraries. TCRdb re-derived calls from the 5' RACE reads in MiXCR, one entry per CDR3 protein. The sample holds roughly 170,000 distinct CDR3 sequences, about a fifth seen once. Overall study results and limits: The study found balanced CD4/CD8 in clones contracting day 15 to 85 and a CD4+ lean in later expanders.

The sequence was collected from an adult woman who had mild COVID-19 (a few samples of this study predate the infection). Cell type and time point are not known. Sequences were obtained from PBMCs or a T cell subset sorted from them (not recorded which). V is TRBV12-3 or TRBV12-4 and J is TRBJ1-5; the D is unclear. Here the CDR3 DNA reads TGTGCCAGCAGTTTTACAGCTTCGCCCGATCAGCCCCAGCATTTT. Protein product: CASSFTASPDQPQHF.